The 11 T cell receptor beta chains given below trace back to one sample, sequenced in a study of CD8+ T cells in alopecia areata. RNA, once extracted, was reverse transcribed into cDNA for use as the sequencing template. Assay: immunoSEQ multiplex PCR; the TCRdb copy retains only in-frame clones and omits some. This sample yields 150,000 or so clones, of which 55% are seen a single time; about 4.3% belongs to the top ten. The sequenced material came from CD4+ T cells sorted from blood. These TCRs come from a human donor in good health.

This chain uses TRBV11-2 with TRBJ2-7, with unresolved D. Deletions cut 6 bases from V and 1 base from J, with 10 bases between. The CDR3 runs to 13 residues. CDR1 and CDR2 (germline): SGHAT, FQNNGV. The CDR3: CASRAIGSYEQYF. The CDR3 DNA is TGTGCCAGCAGGGCGATTGGGTCCTACGAGCAGTACTTC.

The chain employs TRBV6-5 and TRBJ1-2, with D unresolved. CDR1 is MNHEY and CDR2 is SVGAGI in the germline V gene. V was cut by 7 bases and J by 9 bases, with 18 bases left in between. The CDR3 covers 13 residues. CDR3: CASTLTAGRSYTF. DNA for the CDR3: TGTGCCAGCACACTTACCGCGGGCCGTAGCTACACCTTC.

V gene TRBV29-1 combines with J gene TRBJ2-3, with TRBD2 matching over 8 bases. The V gene's germline CDR1 is SQVTM and CDR2 ANQGSEA. With V trimmed by 5 bases and J by 2 bases, 3 bases remained unmatched. This CDR3 is built from 13 residues. The CDR3 nucleotides are TGCAGCGTTTCCGGGAGGGCCACAGATACGCAGTATTTT. Protein sequence: CSVSGRATDTQYF.

This clone was observed a handful of times. The J gene is TRBJ2-7, the V gene TRBV29-1; the D call may be TRBD1 or TRBD2 (5 bases each). This CDR3 has 13 amino acids. Germline CDR1 is SQVTM and CDR2 is ANQGSEA. Trimming took 4 bases from V and 4 from J, leaving 14 bases between them. The chain's CDR3 is CSVGGRSMYEQYF. Here the CDR3 DNA reads TGCAGCGTTGGGGGACGTTCTATGTACGAGCAGTACTTC.

The chain is built from TRBV28 and TRBJ2-4; 8 bases match TRBD2. The germline CDR1 and CDR2 sequences are MDHEN and SYDVKM. The V gene end was trimmed by 7 bases and the J gene end by 7 bases; junction bases not matched to a gene: 3. The CDR3 length is 12 residues. DNA of the CDR3: TGTGCCAGCAAGAGCGGGAGTAACATTCAGTACTTC. Translating gives CASKSGSNIQYF. Using reference TRBV28 and TRBJ2-4 for the parts outside the CDR3, the full variable domain is DVKVTQSSRYLVKRTGEKVFLECVQDMDHENMFWYRQDPGLGLRLIYFSYDVKMKEKGDIPEGYSVSREKKERFSLILESASTNQTSMYLCASKSGSNIQYFGAGTRLSVL.

This chain uses TRBV20-1 with TRBJ1-1; D is possibly TRBD1 (5 bases). The CDR3 spans 11 residues. The germline gives CDR1 DFQATT, CDR2 SNEGSKA (reference sequence). V lost 1 base and J 11 bases, leaving 11 bases between the germline ends. The CDR3 is CSARVGGAAFF. Here the CDR3 DNA reads TGCAGTGCTAGAGTGGGAGGGGCCGCTTTCTTT.

This clone turned up a few times. The chain carries TRBV29-1 and TRBJ2-3; maybe TRBD1 (6 bases). Trimming removed 7 bases from V and 6 bases from J, with 20 bases in between. Germline V gives CDR1 SQVTM, CDR2 ANQGSEA. The CDR3 runs to 14 residues. CDR3 region: CSDLGGRGFDTQYF. CDR3 bases: TGCAGCGACCTAGGGGGACGGGGTTTCGATACGCAGTATTTT.

This chain links TRBV30 with TRBJ1-1; 7 nucleotides agree with TRBD1. Germline CDR1 and CDR2: GTSNPN and SVGIG (reference sequence). J was trimmed by 12 bases and V by 5 bases; bases with no gene match: 9. The CDR3 runs to 11 residues. The CDR3 region has the DNA TGTGCCTGGGCCCGCGGACAGGCGCCTTTCTTT. Its protein product is CAWARGQAPFF.

This chain joins TRBV6-1 and TRBJ2-7, with 7 bases fitting TRBD2. This CDR3 spans 14 amino acids. The ends lost 8 bases at V and 4 bases at J; junction bases unmatched: 11. The V gene's germline CDR1 is MNHNS and CDR2 SASEGT. CDR3 DNA sequence: TGTGCCAGCGGACCCGGGACTATGGGATACGAGCAGTACTTC. It specifies CASGPGTMGYEQYF.

This clone was seen a single time. This rearrangement joins TRBV28 to TRBJ2-4, with D maybe TRBD1 (6 bases). Germline V gene sequence: CDR1 MDHEN, CDR2 SYDVKM. Trimming pared 5 bases from V and 12 bases from J, leaving 20 bases between. This CDR3 has 14 amino acids. DNA for the CDR3: TGTGCCAGCAGTACTCCCGGGACACCAGCCGCTCAGTACTTC. Its protein product is CASSTPGTPAAQYF.

The V gene is TRBV27, the J gene TRBJ2-1, with TRBD2 matching over 7 bases. There are 17 residues in the CDR3. Per the germline V gene, CDR1 is MNHEY and CDR2 is SMNVEV (reference sequence). Germline trimming cut 4 bases from V and 3 bases from J; bases unmatched to any gene: 12. CDR3 sequence: CASSSQPGGTRYNEQFF. The CDR3 DNA reads as TGTGCCAGCAGTTCACAACCGGGGGGTACTCGCTACAATGAGCAGTTCTTC.